This record looks at one T cell receptor (beta chain) sequence and its context. Its antigen remains unidentified. The read ends 3 residues before the CDR3 terminus; that terminus is restored from the germline J gene. These data are taken from a study of T cells in women clearing cervical HPV infection. Looking at the study overall: Control women cleared a single incident HPV16 infection within 12 months. Case blood drawn at lesion detection; control blood after infection cleared.

Broader study findings: CIN3+ cases had significantly higher TCR richness than controls; evenness did not differ.

Some clones are missing from TCRdb's copy, which holds only in-frame ones; the method was immunoSEQ multiplex PCR. Its clone listing holds 30,000 to 35,000 clones. The CDR3 is 17 residues long. The V gene's germline CDR1 is SGHTA and CDR2 FQGNSA. The rearrangement joins TRBV7-2 to TRBJ1-2, with TRBD1 matching over 8 bases. The clonotype was recovered from a woman between 18 and 70 years old with a cervical HPV16 infection that either progressed to CIN3+ or cleared (not recorded which). The sample comprised blood buffy coat. The CDR3 loop is CASSLANVRTGYNDYTF. Partial CDR3 DNA: TGTGCCAGCAGCTTAGCGAACGTAAGGACAGGGTACAATGAC.